This TCR beta chain was sequenced during a study of T cell responses to AZD1222 COVID-19 vaccine. On the study more broadly: Doses given second, at about 4 or about 12 weeks, were pooled.

The protocol was immunoSEQ multiplex PCR, while the TCRdb copy is restricted to in-frame clones and leaves out a portion. The sample includes 100,000 to 120,000 clones, about nine tenths seen only once; the top ten take 7.8%. Per germline, CDR1 LGHDT and CDR2 YNNKEL (reference sequence). The CDR3 is 12 amino acids. V shed 4 bases and J shed 9 bases, with 13 bases lying between them. With respect to this clone: What it binds is not known.

General study points: Spike-specific TCR breadth and depth both grew after two AZD1222 doses. Dominant CD4 TCR responses targeted spike regions 160-218 and 743-854. Regions left unmutated in variants are reportedly the target of nearly half of spike-specific TCRs.

The sequenced sample was peripheral blood, obtained on day 0 of AZD1222 vaccination. This TCR came from an adult in good health. The chain carries TRBV3-1 (or the pseudogene TRBV3-2) and TRBJ2-7; D not certain. The CDR3 sequence is CASSPIDSVQYF. The CDR3, as DNA: TGTGCCAGCAGCCCGATCGACTCAGTGCAGTACTTC.